Below, 26 T cell receptor beta chains from the same sample are listed, as sequenced in a study of T-cell reconstitution after alpha-beta-depleted transplantation in children. Unique molecular identifiers were incorporated during preparation of the TCRbeta library. MiXCR, applied by TCRdb to the PCR reads, yields one record per CDR3 protein. The sample lists a few hundred thousand distinct CDR3 sequences, around 20% occurring once. Sequenced here: PBMCs from the stem cell graft donor, sampled from the stem cell graft. The receptors were gathered from a human donor who donated a stem cell graft to a child with acute myeloid leukemia.

This chain joins TRBV6-4 and TRBJ2-1; no firm D call. There are 13 residues in the CDR3. Trimming removed 4 bases from V and 4 bases from J, with 8 bases in between. The V gene's germline CDR1 is MRHNA and CDR2 SNTAGT. The CDR3 spells CASSARLYNEQFF. The CDR3 DNA sequence: TGTGCCAGCAGTGCTAGGCTATACAATGAGCAGTTCTTC.

This clonotype was recorded a few times. J is TRBJ1-5 and V is TRBV7-2; no clear D. V lost 1 base, J lost 6 bases, and 13 bases lay in between. The CDR3 is made up of 15 amino acids. Per germline, CDR1 SGHTA and CDR2 FQGNSA. The CDR3 loop is CASSLVVAGSQPQHF. In nucleotides, the CDR3 is TGTGCCAGCAGCTTAGTGGTGGCGGGGTCTCAGCCCCAGCATTTT.

This sequence joins TRBV10-2 and TRBJ2-5; D may be TRBD1 or TRBD2 (5 bases each). V was trimmed by 10 bases and J by 7 bases, leaving 22 bases between them. This CDR3 has 14 residues. CDR1 WSHSY and CDR2 SAAADI come from the germline V gene. The CDR3, as DNA: TGCGCCACCACGACCCGGGACCGTGGATTGACCCAGTACTTC. It translates to CATTTRDRGLTQYF.

The V call is TRBV29-1, the J call TRBJ2-3, with 9 bases aligning to TRBD1. This CDR3 is 13 amino acids long. With 7 bases clipped from V and 4 bases from J, the junction kept 6 bases outside the gene matches. Germline V lookup: CDR1 SQVTM, CDR2 ANQGSEA. The CDR3 nucleotides are TGCAGCGGTCAACAGGGGGCCTCAGATACGCAGTATTTT. As protein: CSGQQGASDTQYF.

This chain uses TRBV27 with TRBJ2-7; 8 positions agree with TRBD1. Germline-derived CDR1 and CDR2 are MNHEY and SMNVEV (reference sequence). The CDR3 length is 18 residues. V dropped 6 bases and J dropped 1; count of bases not matched to a gene: 17. In DNA form, the CDR3 reads TGTGCCAGCAGCACAAAACTTCGGGACAGGCCTAAATCCTACGAGCAGTACTTC. Encoded protein: CASSTKLRDRPKSYEQYF.

The chain carries TRBV15 and TRBJ1-3, with D unclear. CDR3 size: 13 residues. V dropped 8 bases and J dropped 0 bases, with 8 bases sitting between them. Germline V gives CDR1 LNHNV, CDR2 YYDKDF (reference sequence). As DNA, the CDR3 is TGTGCCACCTCCACAGACTCTGGAAACACCATATATTTT. This translates into CATSTDSGNTIYF.

There are a few counts of this clonotype. The chain joins TRBV5-6 to TRBJ2-6; D is undetermined. Looked up from germline, CDR1 is SGHDT and CDR2 is YYEEEE. V was pared by 2 bases and J by 2 bases, with 11 bases between. This CDR3 comprises 16 residues. The CDR3 region is CASSFWLVAGANVLTF. The DNA for the CDR3 is TGTGCCAGCAGCTTTTGGTTGGTAGCTGGGGCCAACGTCCTGACTTTC.

This clonotype was counted between two and nine times. The chain carries TRBV12-3 or TRBV12-4 and TRBJ1-3, with D perhaps matching TRBD1 (6 bases). This CDR3 spans 14 amino acids. The V and J ends lost 6 bases and 4 bases respectively, with 13 bases between them. CDR3 bases: TGTGCCAGCAGACCCACAGGGTTGGGAAACACCATATATTTT. Amino acids: CASRPTGLGNTIYF.

The rearrangement joins TRBV25-1 to TRBJ2-7; 8 nucleotides line up with TRBD1. This CDR3 is 15 amino acids long. V dropped 5 bases and J dropped 6; count of bases not matched to a gene: 12. The germline V gene encodes CDR1 MGHDK and CDR2 SYGVNS. The CDR3 is CASSPTGGSRPEQYF. CDR3 DNA: TGTGCCAGCAGTCCAACAGGGGGATCACGGCCCGAGCAGTACTTC.

This clonotype turned up a few times. V gene TRBV7-2 combines with J gene TRBJ1-2; D remains unclear. From germline, CDR1 is SGHTA and CDR2 FQGNSA. This CDR3 spans 14 amino acids. V lost 5 bases and J lost 6, with 16 bases in between. This CDR3 reads CASSPRPGGNGYTF. DNA of the CDR3: TGTGCCAGCAGCCCCCGACCGGGAGGCAATGGCTACACCTTC.

This chain joins TRBV3-1 and TRBJ2-1; the D is unclear. V was pared by 4 bases and J by 3 bases, with 10 bases between. The CDR3 has 14 amino acids. From germline, CDR1 is LGHDT and CDR2 YNNKEL (reference sequence). The CDR3 region has the DNA TGTGCCAGCAGCCCCAACGACTTCTACAATGAGCAGTTCTTC. Translated: CASSPNDFYNEQFF.

This chain connects TRBV6-1 to TRBJ2-7; TRBD1 agrees at 8 bases. In germline, CDR1 is MNHNS, CDR2 SASEGT. V was clipped by 7 bases and J by 0 bases; unmatched bases: 5. This CDR3 contains 14 residues. In DNA form, the CDR3 reads TGTGCCAGCACCTCCGGGACAGGCTCCTACGAGCAGTACTTC. Translating it yields CASTSGTGSYEQYF.

In its sample, this clonotype was seen once. The J gene is TRBJ2-5, the V gene TRBV5-1, with a tentative D call TRBD1 (5 bases). This CDR3 comprises 12 residues. CDR1 is SGHRS, CDR2 YFSETQ, per germline. Trimming left V 7 bases short and J 2 bases short, with 9 bases between. The DNA for the CDR3 is TGCGCCAGCTCGACAGCACAAGAGACCCAGTACTTC. Translated: CASSTAQETQYF.

The V and J genes are TRBV4-1 and TRBJ2-3; D possibly corresponds to TRBD1 (5 bases). Germline CDR1 MGHRA, CDR2 YSYEKL. This CDR3 is built from 17 residues. Deletions cut 0 bases from V and 0 bases from J, with 13 bases between. The CDR3 DNA is TGCGCCAGCAGCCAAGAAGGTGGGGCGGATAGCACAGATACGCAGTATTTT. This encodes CASSQEGGADSTDTQYF.

This clonotype was counted a few times. The rearrangement links TRBV6-5 to TRBJ2-7; D uncertain. The CDR3 contains 14 residues. The germline CDR1 and CDR2 sequences are MNHEY and SVGAGI. Deletions cut 0 bases from V and 4 bases from J, with 10 bases between. This CDR3 reads CASSYSSGDYEQYF. The DNA of the CDR3 is TGTGCCAGCAGTTACTCGAGTGGCGATTACGAGCAGTACTTC.

This clonotype was seen at least ten times. The CDR3 coding sequence is TGCAGTGCTATATTAACAGACAATGAGCAGTTCTTC. This codes for CSAILTDNEQFF. The chain carries TRBV20-1 and TRBJ2-1; no definite D call. V was trimmed by 4 bases and J by 5 bases, leaving 9 bases between them. The V gene's germline CDR1 is DFQATT and CDR2 SNEGSKA (reference sequence). The CDR3 is 12 residues long.

The V call is TRBV30, the J call TRBJ2-7; a weak D match, TRBD1 (6 bases). Per the germline V gene, CDR1 is GTSNPN and CDR2 is SVGIG (reference sequence). There are 12 residues in the CDR3. Between the trimmed V and J ends, which lost 6 bases and 3 bases, there was a span of 12 bases. Here the CDR3 reads CACNLQGYEQYF. The CDR3 nucleotides read TGTGCCTGCAATCTACAGGGCTACGAGCAGTACTTC. The entire variable domain, with the rest obtained from reference TRBV30 and TRBJ2-7, is as follows: SQTIHQWPATLVQPVGSPLSLECTVEGTSNPNLYWYRQAAGRGLQLLFYSVGIGQISSEVPQNLSASRPQDRQFILSSKKLLLSDSGFYLCACNLQGYEQYFGPGTRLTVT.

The chain links TRBV24-1 to TRBJ2-1; D gene ambiguous. The V end lost 4 bases, the J end lost 0 bases, and 6 bases lay between the germline ends. CDR1 KGHDR and CDR2 SFDVKD come from the germline V gene. This CDR3 contains 14 residues. Written as DNA, the CDR3 is TGTGCCACCAGTGACAGGAGCTCCTACAATGAGCAGTTCTTC. Its translation is CATSDRSSYNEQFF.

The chain joins TRBV7-3 to TRBJ1-6; D not resolved. The V gene lost 4 bases and the J gene lost 2 bases, with 18 bases spanning the gap. The V gene's germline CDR1 is SGHTA and CDR2 FQGTGA. This CDR3 is built from 18 residues. This CDR3 reads CASSSRREGSTYNSPLHF. The CDR3 coding sequence is TGTGCCAGCAGCTCGCGCCGGGAGGGCAGCACCTATAATTCACCCCTCCACTTT.

J is TRBJ2-6 and V is TRBV29-1, with D perhaps matching TRBD1 (6 bases). V lost 6 bases and J lost 1, with 16 bases in between. The CDR3 sequence is 16 residues long. CDR1 is SQVTM and CDR2 is ANQGSEA in the germline V gene. The CDR3 reads CSVSGVSGSGANVLTF. CDR3 nucleotides: TGCAGCGTCTCAGGGGTCTCTGGGTCTGGGGCCAACGTCCTGACTTTC.

This clonotype appeared a few times. The J gene is TRBJ2-2, the V gene TRBV12-3 or TRBV12-4, with D unclear. The CDR3 loop spans 12 amino acids. The V end lost 3 bases, the J end lost 6 bases, and 5 bases lay between the germline ends. The CDR3 protein is CASSFGSGELFF. The CDR3 nucleotides read TGTGCCAGCAGTTTTGGTTCCGGGGAGCTGTTTTTT.

This chain uses TRBV28 with TRBJ2-7; TRBD1 might be the D (7 bases). Germline V CDR1 and CDR2: MDHEN, SYDVKM. Trimming pared 3 bases from V and 6 bases from J, leaving 12 bases between. The CDR3 totals 13 residues. The CDR3 reads CASSFYRGGEQYF. In nucleotides, the CDR3 is TGTGCCAGCAGTTTCTACAGGGGAGGCGAGCAGTACTTC.

In this sample, this clonotype turned up a few times. DNA for the CDR3: TGTGCCAGCAGTGTACCCTCCTACGAGCAGTACTTC. Translation gives CASSVPSYEQYF. V usage is TRBV12-3 or TRBV12-4 and J usage is TRBJ2-7; D is ambiguous. This CDR3 has 12 amino acids. The V gene lost 5 bases and the J gene lost 0 bases, with 5 bases spanning the gap.

This clonotype was recorded a few times. The CDR3 bases are TGTGCCAGCAGTTCGAGGCTGGGGCACTACGAGCAGTACTTC. Its protein is CASSSRLGHYEQYF. The chain couples TRBV12-3 or TRBV12-4 to TRBJ2-7, with D tentatively TRBD1 (5 bases). Deletions cut 4 bases from V and 3 bases from J, with 13 bases between. The CDR3 has 14 residues.

This clonotype has just one count. This chain joins TRBV12-3 or TRBV12-4 and TRBJ1-1; D perhaps matches TRBD1 (6 bases). V lost 4 bases and J 5 bases, leaving 17 bases between the germline ends. The CDR3 has 15 amino acids. The CDR3 nucleotides read TGTGCCAGCAGTTCGCCCTCCTTAGGGGGGACTGAAGCTTTCTTT. Protein sequence: CASSSPSLGGTEAFF.

This rearrangement joins TRBV9 to TRBJ1-1; the D is unclear. The CDR3 runs 13 residues. Germline values: CDR1 SGDLS, CDR2 YYNGEE. V was pared by 4 bases and J by 5 bases, with 12 bases between. The CDR3 loop is CASSFRTGTEAFF. The CDR3 DNA follows: TGTGCCAGCAGCTTCCGGACTGGGACTGAAGCTTTCTTT.